The 25 T cell receptor beta chains reported below all come from one sample, sequenced in a study of neoadjuvant nivolumab and ipilimumab in lung cancer. Clones were read by immunoSEQ multiplex PCR, and TCRdb kept only the in-frame ones, dropping some. The table lists thousands of clones, around four fifths of them singletons, with more than 9% in the top ten. Sequencing was performed on tumor tissue, taken after neoadjuvant nivolumab, alone or with ipilimumab, at or shortly before surgery. All receptors come from an adult with non-small cell lung cancer.

V is TRBV18 and J is TRBJ1-6, with D unclear. V was shortened by 5 bases and J by 5 bases, with 19 bases between the two germline ends. The CDR3 runs to 17 residues. Germline V lookup: CDR1 KGHSH, CDR2 LQKENI. The CDR3 DNA is TGTGCCAGCTCAGAATCCCCTGCGGGCCCCGATAATTCACCCCTCCACTTT. Amino acid sequence: CASSESPAGPDNSPLHF.

The V call is TRBV28, the J call TRBJ1-5; D unresolved. The CDR3 totals 17 residues. Trimming left V 5 bases short and J 0 bases short, with 17 bases between. CDR1 and CDR2 (germline): MDHEN, SYDVKM. The CDR3 DNA follows: TGTGCCAGCAGTGCGCCCCGTGGTGGAGATAGCAATCAGCCCCAGCATTTT. Protein product: CASSAPRGGDSNQPQHF.

V usage is TRBV5-1 and J usage is TRBJ1-1; no clear D gene. There are 17 residues in the CDR3. Per the germline V gene, CDR1 is SGHRS and CDR2 is YFSETQ. V lost 0 bases to trimming and J lost 1 base, with 16 bases between them. Here the CDR3 reads CASSLDSVARGNTEAFF. CDR3 DNA sequence: TGCGCCAGCAGCTTGGATTCGGTCGCGCGGGGGAACACTGAAGCTTTCTTT.

The CDR3 reads CASHYRGTYQPQHF. CDR3 DNA sequence: TGTGCCAGTCACTACAGGGGGACTTATCAGCCCCAGCATTTT. This chain connects TRBV28 to TRBJ1-5; 8 bases map to TRBD1. Germline values: CDR1 MDHEN, CDR2 SYDVKM. J lost 5 bases, V lost 9 bases, and 9 bases had no gene match. The length of the CDR3 is 14 residues.

The chain uses TRBV7-9 and TRBJ1-5; tentatively, D is TRBD1 (5 bases). V lost 5 bases and J lost 7, with 18 bases in between. The V gene's germline CDR1 is SEHNR and CDR2 FQNEAQ (reference sequence). CDR3 length: 15 residues. The CDR3 region is CASSPTEGGDQPQHF. The CDR3 DNA sequence: TGTGCCAGCAGCCCGACCGAGGGTGGGGACCAGCCCCAGCATTTT.

The chain joins TRBV4-1 to TRBJ2-3; D remains unclear. This CDR3 is built from 14 residues. V shed 4 bases and J shed 1 base, with 9 bases lying between them. Germline V gives CDR1 MGHRA, CDR2 YSYEKL. In DNA form, the CDR3 reads TGCGCCAGCAGCCCCCCGAGCCGCACAGATACGCAGTATTTT. Translation gives CASSPPSRTDTQYF.

The chain employs TRBV10-2 and TRBJ2-4; the match to TRBD2 covers 10 bases. This CDR3 has 16 residues. V trimming: 5 bases; J trimming: 0 bases; junction bases outside the gene matches: 4. CDR1 and CDR2 from the germline V gene are WSHSY and SAAADI. The CDR3 loop reads CASSSLAGLAKNIQYF. DNA for the CDR3: TGCGCCAGCAGTTCACTAGCGGGGTTAGCCAAAAACATTCAGTACTTC.

The chain links TRBV6-6 to TRBJ2-7; D possibly uses TRBD1 or TRBD2 (6 bases each). CDR1 MNHNY and CDR2 SVGAGI come from the germline V gene (reference sequence). CDR3 size: 12 residues. Trimming cost V 8 bases and J 5 bases, with 13 bases left between them. CDR3 sequence reads: CASRRGLHEQYV. Here the CDR3 DNA reads TGTGCCAGCCGTCGGGGGCTCCACGAGCAGTACGTC.

This sequence joins TRBV5-5 and TRBJ1-6; D is ambiguous. V was pared by 3 bases and J by 7 bases, with 14 bases between. Germline values: CDR1 SGHKS, CDR2 YYEKEE (reference sequence). The CDR3 is 15 amino acids. The CDR3 region is CASSSESVSNSPLHF. The CDR3 DNA follows: TGTGCCAGCAGCTCGGAATCCGTTTCCAATTCACCCCTCCACTTT.

This sequence joins TRBV5-6 and TRBJ2-2; D gene ambiguous. Germline V gene sequence: CDR1 SGHDT, CDR2 YYEEEE. Trimming removed 2 bases from V and 4 bases from J, with 6 bases in between. The CDR3 spans 13 residues. The CDR3 reads CASSLVSTGELFF. CDR3 in DNA: TGTGCCAGCAGCTTAGTGAGCACCGGGGAGCTGTTTTTT. The whole variable domain, filled in from reference TRBV5-6 and TRBJ2-2, reads DAGVTQSPTHLIKTRGQQVTLRCSPKSGHDTVSWYQQALGQGPQFIFQYYEEEERQRGNFPDRFSGHQFPNYSSELNVNALLLGDSALYLCASSLVSTGELFFGEGSRLTVL.

The chain recombines TRBV6-1 with TRBJ1-2, with D uncertain. The CDR3 totals 14 residues. With 7 bases removed from V and 0 bases from J, the gap between germline ends came to 12 bases. Germline values: CDR1 MNHNS, CDR2 SASEGT. The CDR3 region is CASTPGWTNYGYTF. Here the CDR3 DNA reads TGTGCCAGCACCCCGGGGTGGACTAACTATGGCTACACCTTC.

The V call is TRBV5-8, the J call TRBJ1-1, with D perhaps matching TRBD1 (5 bases). Germline V CDR1 and CDR2: SGHTS, YDEGEE. V was cut by 4 bases and J by 5 bases, with 12 bases left in between. The CDR3 loop spans 13 amino acids. This CDR3 is CASSVTQGTEAFF. The DNA of the CDR3 is TGTGCCAGCAGCGTCACCCAGGGTACTGAAGCTTTCTTT.

The genes are TRBV2 and TRBJ1-4; D may be TRBD1 (6 bases). This CDR3 has 13 residues. Germline CDR1 is SNHLY and CDR2 is FYNNEI. V was cut by 4 bases and J by 16 bases, with 19 bases left in between. The DNA for the CDR3 is TGTGCCAGCAGTGGACAAACGGGGGCAGAGGAGTTTTTT. Encoded protein: CASSGQTGAEEFF.

The table lists this clone with a few counts. The chain combines TRBV14 with TRBJ1-1; TRBD1 agrees at 8 bases. V shed 3 bases and J 1 base; nucleotides not matched to a gene: 4. CDR3 length equals 15 residues. Germline lookup yields CDR1 SGHDN and CDR2 FVKESK. CDR3 nucleotide sequence: TGTGCCAGCAGCCATAGGACAGGGTGGAACACTGAAGCTTTCTTT. It specifies CASSHRTGWNTEAFF.

The chain carries TRBV11-2 and TRBJ2-5; D is unresolved. Germline V gives CDR1 SGHAT, CDR2 FQNNGV. The V end was cut by 2 bases, the J end by 5 bases, with 9 bases between. The CDR3 runs to 13 residues. This chain's CDR3 is CASSLPPVETQYF. CDR3 nucleotide sequence: TGTGCCAGCAGCTTACCGCCGGTCGAGACCCAGTACTTC.

The chain recombines TRBV11-2 with TRBJ2-1; 11 bases match TRBD1. Trimming removed 4 bases from V and 5 bases from J; junction bases left unmatched: 4. CDR1 is SGHAT and CDR2 is FQNNGV in the germline V gene. This CDR3 contains 15 residues. The CDR3 DNA reads TGTGCCAGCAGCTACGGACAGGGGGCTCACAATGAGCAGTTCTTC. Translating gives CASSYGQGAHNEQFF.

The chain employs TRBV20-1 and TRBJ1-1; D call uncertain. Trimming left V 2 bases short and J 7 bases short, with 8 bases between. The CDR3 length is 11 residues. Per germline, CDR1 DFQATT and CDR2 SNEGSKA (reference sequence). CDR3 nucleotide sequence: TGCAGTGCTAGAACGGCCCGTGAAGCTTTCTTT. It is translated as CSARTAREAFF.

This clone was detected only once. V and J are TRBV6-1 and TRBJ2-5; D uncertain. Per germline, CDR1 MNHNS and CDR2 SASEGT. With 8 bases removed from V and 5 bases from J, the gap between germline ends came to 21 bases. This CDR3 has 15 residues. Here the CDR3 DNA reads TGTGCCAGCCAATACCTTCGTAGGGTCCGGGAGACCCAGTACTTC. Its protein product is CASQYLRRVRETQYF.

Here the CDR3 reads CASSLAGAGNQPQHF. The CDR3 nucleotides read TGCGCCAGCAGCTTGGCGGGGGCCGGTAATCAGCCCCAGCATTTT. The chain is built from TRBV5-1 and TRBJ1-5; tentatively, D is TRBD1 (6 bases). Germline CDR1 reads SGHRS; CDR2 reads YFSETQ. V lost 0 bases and J lost 4, with 11 bases in between. The CDR3 sequence is 15 residues long.

V usage is TRBV5-1 and J usage is TRBJ2-2, with D maybe TRBD2 (7 bases). The CDR3 length is 15 residues. Germline V gene lookup returns CDR1 SGHRS and CDR2 YFSETQ. V lost 3 bases, J lost 4 bases, and 13 bases lay in between. CDR3 region: CASSWNREGTGELFF. The CDR3 nucleotides read TGCGCCAGCAGCTGGAACAGGGAGGGCACCGGGGAGCTGTTTTTT. Looking up the rest from reference TRBV5-1 and TRBJ2-2 gives the full variable domain: KAGVTQTPRYLIKTRGQQVTLSCSPISGHRSVSWYQQTPGQGLQFLFEYFSETQRNKGNFPGRFSGRQFSNSRSEMNVSTLELGDSALYLCASSWNREGTGELFFGEGSRLTVL.

V usage is TRBV18 and J usage is TRBJ2-5; possible D gene TRBD1, 6 bases. This CDR3 is 15 amino acids long. Germline lookup yields CDR1 KGHSH and CDR2 LQKENI. V was clipped by 3 bases and J by 5 bases, with 16 bases between them. CDR3 protein: CASSPGTNTWETQYF. CDR3 DNA: TGTGCCAGCTCACCCGGGACAAATACGTGGGAGACCCAGTACTTC.

The chain couples TRBV10-3 to TRBJ1-2; the D is unclear. The length of the CDR3 is 14 residues. The germline V gene has CDR1 ENHRY and CDR2 SYGVKD. The ends were cut back, 0 bases at V and 6 bases at J, with 11 bases in the middle. The CDR3 nucleotides read TGTGCCATCAGTGAGTCGACGGGAGAGAATGGCTACACCTTC. Translated: CAISESTGENGYTF.

The rearrangement links TRBV7-7 to TRBJ1-2; D remains ambiguous. Germline assignment: CDR1 SSHAT and CDR2 FNYEAQ (reference sequence). The V and J ends lost 2 bases and 8 bases respectively, with 9 bases between them. The CDR3 runs to 12 residues. CDR3 region: CASSLTLEGYTF. CDR3 in DNA: TGTGCCAGCAGCTTAACTTTGGAGGGCTACACCTTC.

This chain uses TRBV5-1 with TRBJ2-2; D call uncertain. Trimming stripped 2 bases from V and 1 base from J, with 3 bases between. The CDR3 runs 13 residues. The V gene's germline CDR1 is SGHRS and CDR2 YFSETQ. The CDR3 loop reads CASSLQNTGELFF. The CDR3 nucleotides are TGCGCCAGCAGCTTACAGAACACCGGGGAGCTGTTTTTT.

This chain links TRBV27 with TRBJ2-5, with 7 nucleotides matching TRBD2. The CDR3 is 14 residues long. Germline V CDR1 and CDR2: MNHEY, SMNVEV (reference sequence). The V and J ends lost 5 bases and 2 bases, in that order; junction bases with no gene match: 5. The CDR3 DNA reads as TGTGCCAGCAGTCCCACGGGGGGACAAGAGACCCAGTACTTC. It is translated as CASSPTGGQETQYF.